Detailed here is one T cell receptor beta chain. No antigen is known for it. The read terminates 3 residues ahead of where the CDR3 ends, so the germline J gene completes it. This sample was included in a study of Tregs in tolerant kidney transplant recipients. Study findings and constraints: Changing PCR primers prevented nucleotide comparison between some patients' samples. No direct test of biological reproducibility was done here.

From germline, CDR1 is SGHDT and CDR2 YYEEEE. The J segment lost 3 bases and the V segment lost 4 bases, leaving 0 bases of the junction unmatched. The CDR3 has 14 residues. TCRdb's copy holds only in-frame clones and misses some; the assay was immunoSEQ multiplex PCR. This sample contains 2,500 or so clones. The nonmyeloablative bone marrow transplants came from related graft donors, with transient mixed chimerism. V gene TRBV5-6 combines with J gene TRBJ2-1, with 11 bases aligning to TRBD1. The source of this sequence is a human patient who received a combined kidney and bone marrow transplant. Some T cells may possibly be graft donor cells. Sequenced material: CD8+ T cells from blood (PBMCs), taken 6 months after the transplant. This CDR3 is CASSGTGGYNEQFF. The CDR3 DNA, read in part, is TGTGCCAGCAGCGGGACAGGGGGCTACAATGAG.